The entry below describes one T cell receptor beta chain. What antigen it recognizes has not been identified. A commercial ELISA kit detecting HCMV-specific IgG in serum was used to determine HCMV serostatus. Ficoll density gradient centrifugation was used to isolate peripheral blood mononuclear cells from blood. Sequencing was performed on an Illumina HiSeq 2000. 5'RACE template switching, by which a universal primer site and unique molecular identifiers were added, was used to make TCR beta cDNA libraries. cDNA synthesis was primed from the TCR beta constant segment and was followed by two successive PCR amplification steps. The paper's data handling went like this. MIGEC handled demultiplexing of the reads and grouping by UMI, while MiTCR was used to assemble and quantify clonotypes. Only TCR cDNA sequences supported by at least two reads were kept to exclude erroneous sequences. Downstream repertoire analysis used the tcR package, and clonotypes were matched across fractions by CDR3 nucleotide sequence plus V segment. Antigen specificity was annotated against VDJdb with VDJmatch, allowing one amino acid substitution in CDR3. Reads reprocessed by TCRdb are summarized as one entry per CDR3 protein sequence, and DNA is absent. The V and J calls and clone size are TCRdb's, not the authors'. The data table for this sample lists 400,000 to 500,000 distinct CDR3 sequences. The ten largest clones take up approximately 6.8% of the sample.

CDR1 and CDR2, per the germline V gene, are MRHNA and SNTAGT. Reading from cysteine to phenylalanine, the CDR3 counts 14 amino acids. The coding DNA is unavailable. These data belong to a study of T cells expressing NK-cell markers (dated by TCRdb to about 2020). Turning to the overall study: Under ten donors provided sorted CD3+CD56+NKG2C+, CD3+CD56+NKG2C- and CD3+CD56-NKG2C+ T-cell subsets, whose TCR beta-chain repertoires were profiled. Among the eight sequenced donors, only one was HCMV-seronegative, while the other seven were HCMV-seropositive. The study sequenced eight donors, all healthy volunteers chosen at random: three men and five women. Sequencing of the libraries produced 2 x 150 bp reads on Illumina HiSeq 2000/2500, MiSeq or NextSeq.

The study at large found these results: Whether the expanded NKG2C-expressing T cell clones were specific for HCMV antigens was left unclear. Those dominant clonotypes were again the most abundant among CD3+CD56-NKG2C+ cells in several donors, at about 25-60.1%. In several donors, the dominant CD3+CD56+NKG2C+ clonotypes were among the top 10 CD8+ clonotypes and accounted for about 1.0-7.5% of CD8+ T cells.

The chain links TRBV6-4 with TRBJ2-1; TCRdb gives TRBD1 as the D gene, but with no DNA this cannot be confirmed. This receptor was identified in a woman between 18 and 70 years old in good health. The sequenced sample was blood T cells: a sorted CD56 or NKG2C T cell subset, CD4+ or CD8+ T cells, or bulk PBMC T cells (not recorded which). The CDR3 protein sequence reads: CASSDSTERGEQFF.